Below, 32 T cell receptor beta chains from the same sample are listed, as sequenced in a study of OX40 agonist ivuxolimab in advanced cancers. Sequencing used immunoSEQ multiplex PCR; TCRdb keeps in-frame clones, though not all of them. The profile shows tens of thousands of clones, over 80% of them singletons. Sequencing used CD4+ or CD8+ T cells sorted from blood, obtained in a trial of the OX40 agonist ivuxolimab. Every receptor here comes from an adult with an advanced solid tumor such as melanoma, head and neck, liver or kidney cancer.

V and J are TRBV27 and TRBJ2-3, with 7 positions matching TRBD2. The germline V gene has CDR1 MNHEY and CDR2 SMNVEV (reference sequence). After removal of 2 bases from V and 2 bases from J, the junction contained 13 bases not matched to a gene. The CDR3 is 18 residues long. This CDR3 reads CASSLTINPLAVTDTQYF. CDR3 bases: TGTGCCAGCAGTTTAACGATCAACCCCCTAGCGGTCACAGATACGCAGTATTTT.

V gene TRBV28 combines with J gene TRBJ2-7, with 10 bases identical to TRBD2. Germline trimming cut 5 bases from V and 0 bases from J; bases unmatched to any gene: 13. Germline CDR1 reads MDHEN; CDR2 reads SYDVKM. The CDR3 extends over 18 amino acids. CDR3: CASSTTPTSGRRSYEQYF. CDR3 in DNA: TGTGCCAGCAGTACTACCCCGACTAGCGGGCGCCGCTCCTACGAGCAGTACTTC.

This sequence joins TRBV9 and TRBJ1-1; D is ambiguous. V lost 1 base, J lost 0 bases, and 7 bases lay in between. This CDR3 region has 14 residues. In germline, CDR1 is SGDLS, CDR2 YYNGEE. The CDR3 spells CASSVREVNTEAFF. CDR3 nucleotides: TGTGCCAGCAGCGTAAGGGAGGTGAACACTGAAGCTTTCTTT.

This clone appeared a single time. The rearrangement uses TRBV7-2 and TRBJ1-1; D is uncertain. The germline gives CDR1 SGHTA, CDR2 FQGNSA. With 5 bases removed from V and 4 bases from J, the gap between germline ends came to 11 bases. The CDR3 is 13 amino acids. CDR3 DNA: TGTGCCAGCAGCCTATACCGACGCACTGAAGCTTTCTTT. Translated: CASSLYRRTEAFF.

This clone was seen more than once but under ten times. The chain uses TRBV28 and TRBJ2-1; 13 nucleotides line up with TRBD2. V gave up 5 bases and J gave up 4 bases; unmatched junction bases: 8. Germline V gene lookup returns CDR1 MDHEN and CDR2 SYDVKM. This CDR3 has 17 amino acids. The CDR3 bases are TGTGCCAGCAGTCTTAGGACTAGCGGGAGTCTTTACAATGAGCAGTTCTTC. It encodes CASSLRTSGSLYNEQFF.

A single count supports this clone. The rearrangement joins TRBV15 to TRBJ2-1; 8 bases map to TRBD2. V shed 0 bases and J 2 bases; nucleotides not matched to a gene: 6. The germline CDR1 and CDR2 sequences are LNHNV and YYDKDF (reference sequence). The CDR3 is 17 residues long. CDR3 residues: CATSRDLGGRTYNEQFF. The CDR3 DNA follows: TGTGCCACCAGCAGAGATCTGGGCGGGAGGACCTACAATGAGCAGTTCTTC.

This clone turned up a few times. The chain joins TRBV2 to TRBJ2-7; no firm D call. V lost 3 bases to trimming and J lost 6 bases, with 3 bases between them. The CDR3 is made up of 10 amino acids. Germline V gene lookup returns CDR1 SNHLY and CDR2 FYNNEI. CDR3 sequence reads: CASSDSEQYF. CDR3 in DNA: TGTGCCAGCAGTGACTCCGAGCAGTACTTC. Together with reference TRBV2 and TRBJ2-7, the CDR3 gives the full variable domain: EPEVTQTPSHQVTQMGQEVILRCVPISNHLYFYWYRQILGQKVEFLVSFYNNEISEKSEIFDDQFSVERPDGSNFTLKIRSTKLEDSAMYFCASSDSEQYFGPGTRLTVT.

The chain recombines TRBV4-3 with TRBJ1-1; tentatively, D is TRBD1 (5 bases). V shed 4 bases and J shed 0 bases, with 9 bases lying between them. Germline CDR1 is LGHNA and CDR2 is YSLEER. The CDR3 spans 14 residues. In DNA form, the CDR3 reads TGCGCCAGCAGCCCCGACAGACTGAACACTGAAGCTTTCTTT. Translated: CASSPDRLNTEAFF.

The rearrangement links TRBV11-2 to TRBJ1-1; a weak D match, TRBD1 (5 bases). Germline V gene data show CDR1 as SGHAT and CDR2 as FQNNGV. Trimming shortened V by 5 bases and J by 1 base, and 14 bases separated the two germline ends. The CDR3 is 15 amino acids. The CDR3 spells CASSPRGGGNTEAFF. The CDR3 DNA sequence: TGTGCCAGCAGCCCTCGGGGGGGAGGGAACACTGAAGCTTTCTTT.

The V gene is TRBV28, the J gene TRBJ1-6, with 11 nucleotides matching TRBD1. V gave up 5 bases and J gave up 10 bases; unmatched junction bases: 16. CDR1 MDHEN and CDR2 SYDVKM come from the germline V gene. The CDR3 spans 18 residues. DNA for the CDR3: TGTGCCAGCAGTCCGAGAATTATAGGACAGGGGGCTAGATCACCCCTCCACTTT. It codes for CASSPRIIGQGARSPLHF.

The DNA for the CDR3 is TGTGCTACTACCTTACCCCACAACGACTACGAGCAGTACTTC. Its translation is CATTLPHNDYEQYF. The chain uses TRBV12-5 and TRBJ2-7; D unresolved. Germline V gene sequence: CDR1 LGHNT, CDR2 FRNRAP. This CDR3 has 14 residues. V shed 10 bases and J shed 3 bases, with 19 bases lying between them.

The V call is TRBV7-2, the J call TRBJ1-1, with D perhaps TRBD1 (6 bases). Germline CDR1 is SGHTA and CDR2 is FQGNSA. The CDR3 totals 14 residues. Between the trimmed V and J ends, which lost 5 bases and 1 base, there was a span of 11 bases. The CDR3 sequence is CASSIRQENTEAFF. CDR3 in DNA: TGTGCCAGCAGCATTCGACAGGAGAACACTGAAGCTTTCTTT. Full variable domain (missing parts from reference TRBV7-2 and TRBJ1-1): GAGVSQSPSNKVTEKGKDVELRCDPISGHTALYWYRQSLGQGLEFLIYFQGNSAPDKSGLPSDRFSAERTGGSVSTLTIQRTQQEDSAVYLCASSIRQENTEAFFGQGTRLTVV.

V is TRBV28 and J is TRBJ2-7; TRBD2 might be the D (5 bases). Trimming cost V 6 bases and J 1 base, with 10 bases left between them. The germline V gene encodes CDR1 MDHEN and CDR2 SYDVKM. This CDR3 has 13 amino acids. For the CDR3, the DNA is TGTGCCAGCAGCCTACGGGGATCCTACGAGCAGTACTTC. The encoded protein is CASSLRGSYEQYF.

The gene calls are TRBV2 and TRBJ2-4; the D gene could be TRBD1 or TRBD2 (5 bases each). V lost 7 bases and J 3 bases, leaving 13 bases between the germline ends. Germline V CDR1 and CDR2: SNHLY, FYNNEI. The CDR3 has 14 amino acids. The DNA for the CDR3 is TGTGCCAGCATCTTAGGGGACGGCAAAAACATTCAGTACTTC. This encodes CASILGDGKNIQYF.

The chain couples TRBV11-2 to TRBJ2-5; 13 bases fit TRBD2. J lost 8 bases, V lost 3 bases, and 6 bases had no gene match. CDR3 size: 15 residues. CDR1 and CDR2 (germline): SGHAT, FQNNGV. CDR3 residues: CASSFTSGRAYTQYF. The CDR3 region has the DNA TGTGCCAGCAGCTTCACTAGCGGGAGGGCCTATACCCAGTACTTC.

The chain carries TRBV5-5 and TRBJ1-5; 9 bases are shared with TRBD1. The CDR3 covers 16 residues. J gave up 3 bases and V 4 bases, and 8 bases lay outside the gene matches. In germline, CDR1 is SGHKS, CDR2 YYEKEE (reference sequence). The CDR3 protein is CASSPTRDRDNQPQHF. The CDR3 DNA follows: TGTGCCAGCAGCCCCACCCGGGACAGGGACAATCAGCCCCAGCATTTT.

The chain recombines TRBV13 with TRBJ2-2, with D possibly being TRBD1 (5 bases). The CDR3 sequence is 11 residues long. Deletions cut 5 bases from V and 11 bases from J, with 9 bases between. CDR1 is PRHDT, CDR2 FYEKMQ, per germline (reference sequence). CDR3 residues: CASSTGEELFF. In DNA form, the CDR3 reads TGTGCCAGCAGCACAGGAGAAGAGCTGTTTTTT.

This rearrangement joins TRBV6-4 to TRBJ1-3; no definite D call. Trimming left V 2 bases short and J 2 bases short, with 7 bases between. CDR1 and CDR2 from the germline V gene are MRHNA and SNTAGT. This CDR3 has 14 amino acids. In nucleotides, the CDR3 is TGTGCCAGCAGTGACGCGAGGCCTGGAAACACCATATATTTT. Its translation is CASSDARPGNTIYF.

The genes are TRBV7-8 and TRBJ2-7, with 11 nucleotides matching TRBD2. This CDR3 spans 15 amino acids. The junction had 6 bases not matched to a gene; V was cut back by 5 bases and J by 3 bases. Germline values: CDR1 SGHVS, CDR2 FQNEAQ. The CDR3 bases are TGTGCCAGCAGCATACTAGCGGGAGAGGTCTACGAGCAGTACTTC. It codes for CASSILAGEVYEQYF.

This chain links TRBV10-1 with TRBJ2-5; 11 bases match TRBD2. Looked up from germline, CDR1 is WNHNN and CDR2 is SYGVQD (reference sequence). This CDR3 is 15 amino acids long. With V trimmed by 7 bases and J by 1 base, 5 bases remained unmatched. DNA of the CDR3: TGCGCCAGCAAAGGGACTAGCGGACGCCAAGAGACCCAGTACTTC. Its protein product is CASKGTSGRQETQYF.

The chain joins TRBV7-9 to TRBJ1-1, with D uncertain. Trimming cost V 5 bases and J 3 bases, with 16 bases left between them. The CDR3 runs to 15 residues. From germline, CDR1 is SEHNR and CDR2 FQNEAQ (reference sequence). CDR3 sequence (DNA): TGTGCCAGCAGCCCCATAGATAGGCCCGACACTGAAGCTTTCTTT. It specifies CASSPIDRPDTEAFF.

The CDR3 spells CASSAGPGTGELFF. CDR3 bases: TGTGCCAGCAGCGCGGGACCAGGCACCGGGGAGCTGTTTTTT. This chain joins TRBV13 and TRBJ2-2, with TRBD2 as a possible D gene (6 bases). The germline V gene has CDR1 PRHDT and CDR2 FYEKMQ (reference sequence). The V end lost 5 bases, the J end lost 4 bases, and 11 bases lay between the germline ends. This CDR3 has 14 amino acids.

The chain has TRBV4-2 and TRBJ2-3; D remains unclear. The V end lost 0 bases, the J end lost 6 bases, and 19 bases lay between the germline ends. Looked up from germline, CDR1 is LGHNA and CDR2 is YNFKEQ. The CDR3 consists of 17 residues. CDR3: CASSQDQAFTIPDTQYF. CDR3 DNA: TGTGCCAGCAGCCAAGATCAGGCTTTTACTATTCCTGATACGCAGTATTTT.

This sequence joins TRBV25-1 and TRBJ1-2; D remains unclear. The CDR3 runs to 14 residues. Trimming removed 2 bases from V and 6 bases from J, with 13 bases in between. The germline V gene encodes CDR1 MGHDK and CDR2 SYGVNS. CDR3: CASSELGFQNGYTF. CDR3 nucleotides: TGTGCCAGCAGTGAACTGGGGTTTCAAAATGGCTACACCTTC.

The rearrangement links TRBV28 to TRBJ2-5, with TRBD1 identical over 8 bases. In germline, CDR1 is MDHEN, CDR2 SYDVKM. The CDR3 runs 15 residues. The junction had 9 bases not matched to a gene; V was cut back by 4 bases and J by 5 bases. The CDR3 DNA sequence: TGTGCCAGCAGTTACGCGGACAGGGTAATTGAGACCCAGTACTTC. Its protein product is CASSYADRVIETQYF. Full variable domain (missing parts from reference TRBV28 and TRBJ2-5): DVKVTQSSRYLVKRTGEKVFLECVQDMDHENMFWYRQDPGLGLRLIYFSYDVKMKEKGDIPEGYSVSREKKERFSLILESASTNQTSMYLCASSYADRVIETQYFGPGTRLLVL.

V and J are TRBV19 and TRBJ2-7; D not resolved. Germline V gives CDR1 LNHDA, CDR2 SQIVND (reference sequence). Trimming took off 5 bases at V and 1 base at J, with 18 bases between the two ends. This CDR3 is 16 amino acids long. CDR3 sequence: CASSPSPNTLSYEQYF. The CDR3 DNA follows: TGTGCCAGTAGTCCGAGCCCTAACACCCTATCCTACGAGCAGTACTTC.

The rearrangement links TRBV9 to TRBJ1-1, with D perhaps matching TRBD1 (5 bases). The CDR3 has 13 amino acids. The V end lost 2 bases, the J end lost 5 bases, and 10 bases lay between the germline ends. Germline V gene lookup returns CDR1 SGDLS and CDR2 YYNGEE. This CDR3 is CASSVRGGTEAFF. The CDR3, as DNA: TGTGCCAGCAGCGTCCGGGGCGGGACTGAAGCTTTCTTT.

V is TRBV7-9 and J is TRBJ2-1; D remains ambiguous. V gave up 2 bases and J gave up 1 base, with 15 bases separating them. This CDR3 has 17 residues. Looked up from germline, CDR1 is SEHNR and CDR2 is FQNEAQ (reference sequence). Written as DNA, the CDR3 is TGTGCCAGCAGCTTACCTGCCGACGGAGTTTCCTACAATGAGCAGTTCTTC. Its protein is CASSLPADGVSYNEQFF.

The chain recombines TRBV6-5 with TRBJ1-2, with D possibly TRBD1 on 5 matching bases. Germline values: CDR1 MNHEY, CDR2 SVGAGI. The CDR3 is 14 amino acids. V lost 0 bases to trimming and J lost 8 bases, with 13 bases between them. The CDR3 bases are TGTGCCAGCAGTTACTCTACCTCCGGGACGGGCTACACCTTC. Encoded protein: CASSYSTSGTGYTF.

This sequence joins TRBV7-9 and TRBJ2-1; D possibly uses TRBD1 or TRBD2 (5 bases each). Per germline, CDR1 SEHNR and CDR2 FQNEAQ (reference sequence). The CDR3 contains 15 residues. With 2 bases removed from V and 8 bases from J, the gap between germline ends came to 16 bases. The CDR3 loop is CASSLSGTVSDEQFF. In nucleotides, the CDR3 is TGTGCCAGCAGCTTATCGGGGACGGTGTCGGATGAGCAGTTCTTC.

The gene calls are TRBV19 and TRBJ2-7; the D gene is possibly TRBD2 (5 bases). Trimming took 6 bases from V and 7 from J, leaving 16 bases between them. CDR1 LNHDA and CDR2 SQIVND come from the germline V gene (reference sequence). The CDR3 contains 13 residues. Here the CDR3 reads CASSPRGRDEQYF. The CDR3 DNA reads TGTGCCAGTAGCCCTCGCGGTCGGGATGAGCAGTACTTC.

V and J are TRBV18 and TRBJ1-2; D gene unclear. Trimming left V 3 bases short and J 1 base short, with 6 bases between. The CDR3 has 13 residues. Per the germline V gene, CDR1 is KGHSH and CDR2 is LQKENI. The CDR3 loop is CASSPRDNYGYTF. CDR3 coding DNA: TGTGCCAGCTCACCGAGGGATAACTATGGCTACACCTTC.